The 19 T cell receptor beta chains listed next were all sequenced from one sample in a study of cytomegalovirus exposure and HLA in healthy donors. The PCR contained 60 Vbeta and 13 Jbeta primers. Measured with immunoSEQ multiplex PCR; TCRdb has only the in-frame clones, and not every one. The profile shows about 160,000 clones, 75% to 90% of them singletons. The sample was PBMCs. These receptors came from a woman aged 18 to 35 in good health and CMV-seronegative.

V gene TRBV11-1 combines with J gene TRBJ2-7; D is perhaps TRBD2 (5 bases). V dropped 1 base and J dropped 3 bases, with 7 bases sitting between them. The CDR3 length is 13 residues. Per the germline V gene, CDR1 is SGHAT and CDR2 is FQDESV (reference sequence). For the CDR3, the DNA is TGTGCCAGCAGCTTAGGACGGGGCTACGAGCAGTACTTC. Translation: CASSLGRGYEQYF.

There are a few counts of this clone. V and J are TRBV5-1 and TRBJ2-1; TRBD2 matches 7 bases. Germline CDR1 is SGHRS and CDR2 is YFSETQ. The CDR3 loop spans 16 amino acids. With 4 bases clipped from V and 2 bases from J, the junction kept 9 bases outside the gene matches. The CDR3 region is CASSLTGTTTYNEQFF. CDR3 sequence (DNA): TGCGCCAGCAGCCTGACCGGGACTACCACCTACAATGAGCAGTTCTTC.

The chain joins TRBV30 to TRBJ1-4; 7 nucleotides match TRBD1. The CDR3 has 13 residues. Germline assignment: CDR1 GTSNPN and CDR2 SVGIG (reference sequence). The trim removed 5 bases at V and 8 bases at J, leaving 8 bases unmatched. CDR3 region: CAWGKRTGEKLFF. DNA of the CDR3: TGTGCCTGGGGCAAAAGGACAGGAGAAAAACTGTTTTTT.

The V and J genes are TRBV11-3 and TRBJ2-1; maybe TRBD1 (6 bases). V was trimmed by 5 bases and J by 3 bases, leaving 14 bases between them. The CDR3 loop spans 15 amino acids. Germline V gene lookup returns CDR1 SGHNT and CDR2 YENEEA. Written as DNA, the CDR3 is TGTGCCAGCAGCCCCACAGGGTTCGGCTACAATGAGCAGTTCTTC. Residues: CASSPTGFGYNEQFF.

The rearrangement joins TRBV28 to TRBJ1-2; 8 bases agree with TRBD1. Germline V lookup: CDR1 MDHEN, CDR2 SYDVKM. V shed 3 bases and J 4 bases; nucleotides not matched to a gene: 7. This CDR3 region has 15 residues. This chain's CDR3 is CASSFQGALIYGYTF. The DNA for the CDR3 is TGTGCCAGCAGTTTTCAGGGGGCGCTGATCTATGGCTACACCTTC.

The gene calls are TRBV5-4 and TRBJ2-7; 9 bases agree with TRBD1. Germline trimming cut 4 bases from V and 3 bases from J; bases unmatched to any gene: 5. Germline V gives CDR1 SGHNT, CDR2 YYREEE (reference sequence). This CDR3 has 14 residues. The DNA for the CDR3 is TGTGCCAGCAGCCCGGGACAGGGCTTCTACGAGCAGTACTTC. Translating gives CASSPGQGFYEQYF.

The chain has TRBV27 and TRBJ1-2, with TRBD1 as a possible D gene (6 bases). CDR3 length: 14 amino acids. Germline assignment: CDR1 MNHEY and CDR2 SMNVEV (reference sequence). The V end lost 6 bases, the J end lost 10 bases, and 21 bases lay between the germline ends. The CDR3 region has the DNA TGTGCCAGCAGCCGCCTGGGCTCCTCAGGGGACTACACCTTC. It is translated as CASSRLGSSGDYTF.

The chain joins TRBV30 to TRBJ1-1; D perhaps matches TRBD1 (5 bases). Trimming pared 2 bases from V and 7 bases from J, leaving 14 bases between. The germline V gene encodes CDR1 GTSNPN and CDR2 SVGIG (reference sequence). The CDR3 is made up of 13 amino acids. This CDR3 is CAWSPPDSLEAFF. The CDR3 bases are TGTGCCTGGAGTCCCCCAGACAGTCTTGAAGCTTTCTTT.

Written as DNA, the CDR3 is TGTGCCAGCAGCTTGGGAGGGGTTTTCAATCAGCCCCAGCATTTT. It is translated as CASSLGGVFNQPQHF. The chain joins TRBV7-9 to TRBJ1-5; D is possibly TRBD1 (5 bases). In germline, CDR1 is SEHNR, CDR2 FQNEAQ (reference sequence). The V gene lost 3 bases and the J gene lost 3 bases, with 12 bases spanning the gap. CDR3 size: 15 residues.

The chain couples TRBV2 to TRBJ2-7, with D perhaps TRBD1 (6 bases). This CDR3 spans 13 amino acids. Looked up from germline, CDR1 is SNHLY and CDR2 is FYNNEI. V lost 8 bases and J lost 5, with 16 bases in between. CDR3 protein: CASRTGNMHEQYF. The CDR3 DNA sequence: TGTGCCAGCCGAACAGGGAACATGCACGAGCAGTACTTC.

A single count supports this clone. In DNA form, the CDR3 reads TGTGCCAGCAGTGTCCGGGCCCTCAAGGGGTTAAGGAATGAGCAGTTCTTC. Amino acids: CASSVRALKGLRNEQFF. The chain has TRBV28 and TRBJ2-1, with D tentatively TRBD1 (5 bases). Germline lookup yields CDR1 MDHEN and CDR2 SYDVKM. Deletions cut 5 bases from V and 7 bases from J, with 24 bases between. The CDR3 sequence is 17 residues long.

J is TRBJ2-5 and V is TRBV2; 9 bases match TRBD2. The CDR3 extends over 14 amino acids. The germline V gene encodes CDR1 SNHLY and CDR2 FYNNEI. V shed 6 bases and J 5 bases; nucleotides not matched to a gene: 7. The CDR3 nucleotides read TGTGCCAGCAGGGGCGGGAGGGCCAGGGAGACCCAGTACTTC. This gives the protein CASRGGRARETQYF.

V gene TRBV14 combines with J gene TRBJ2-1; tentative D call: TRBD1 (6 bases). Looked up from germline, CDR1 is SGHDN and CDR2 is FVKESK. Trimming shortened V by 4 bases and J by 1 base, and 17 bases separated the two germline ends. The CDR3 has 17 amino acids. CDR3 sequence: CASSRGGRERSYNEQFF. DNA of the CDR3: TGTGCCAGCAGCCGAGGGGGAAGGGAAAGATCCTACAATGAGCAGTTCTTC.

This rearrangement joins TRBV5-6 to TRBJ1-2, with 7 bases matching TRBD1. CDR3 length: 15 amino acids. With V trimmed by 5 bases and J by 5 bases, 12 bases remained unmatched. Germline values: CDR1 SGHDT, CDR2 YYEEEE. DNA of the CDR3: TGTGCCAGCAGACTGGGACAGTCGGGACCTTATGGCTACACCTTC. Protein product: CASRLGQSGPYGYTF.

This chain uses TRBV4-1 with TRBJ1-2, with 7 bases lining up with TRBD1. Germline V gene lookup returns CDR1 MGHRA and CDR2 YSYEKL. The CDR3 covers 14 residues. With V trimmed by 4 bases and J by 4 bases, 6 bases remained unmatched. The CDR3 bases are TGCGCCAGCAGCCCGACAGGGCCACCCTATGGCTACACCTTC. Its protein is CASSPTGPPYGYTF.

Written as DNA, the CDR3 is TGTGCCATCAGTCCCACCGGGACTAGCGGGGTCGGGGGTTTGAATGAGCAGTTCTTC. Translation gives CAISPTGTSGVGGLNEQFF. The chain links TRBV10-3 to TRBJ2-1; 13 nucleotides match TRBD2. The CDR3 contains 19 residues. The trim removed 5 bases at V and 7 bases at J, leaving 17 bases unmatched. Germline CDR1 ENHRY, CDR2 SYGVKD.

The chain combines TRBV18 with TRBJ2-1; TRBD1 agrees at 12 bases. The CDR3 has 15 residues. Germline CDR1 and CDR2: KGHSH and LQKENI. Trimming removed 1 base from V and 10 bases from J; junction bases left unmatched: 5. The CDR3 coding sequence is TGTGCCAGCTCACCACAGGGACAGGGGGCCGGGGAGCAGTTCTTC. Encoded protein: CASSPQGQGAGEQFF.

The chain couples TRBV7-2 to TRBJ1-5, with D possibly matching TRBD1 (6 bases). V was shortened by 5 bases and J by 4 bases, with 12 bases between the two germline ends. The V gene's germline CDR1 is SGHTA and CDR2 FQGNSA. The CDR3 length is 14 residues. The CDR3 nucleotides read TGTGCCAGCAGCCCGAGAACAGGGAATCAGCCCCAGCATTTT. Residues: CASSPRTGNQPQHF.

Here the CDR3 reads CASSPQGWSEAFF. In DNA, the CDR3 is TGTGCCAGCAGCCCCCAGGGTTGGAGTGAAGCTTTCTTT. The J gene is TRBJ1-1, the V gene TRBV28, with D possibly being TRBD1 (5 bases). V shed 6 bases and J shed 7 bases, with 15 bases lying between them. The germline gives CDR1 MDHEN, CDR2 SYDVKM. The CDR3 has 13 amino acids.